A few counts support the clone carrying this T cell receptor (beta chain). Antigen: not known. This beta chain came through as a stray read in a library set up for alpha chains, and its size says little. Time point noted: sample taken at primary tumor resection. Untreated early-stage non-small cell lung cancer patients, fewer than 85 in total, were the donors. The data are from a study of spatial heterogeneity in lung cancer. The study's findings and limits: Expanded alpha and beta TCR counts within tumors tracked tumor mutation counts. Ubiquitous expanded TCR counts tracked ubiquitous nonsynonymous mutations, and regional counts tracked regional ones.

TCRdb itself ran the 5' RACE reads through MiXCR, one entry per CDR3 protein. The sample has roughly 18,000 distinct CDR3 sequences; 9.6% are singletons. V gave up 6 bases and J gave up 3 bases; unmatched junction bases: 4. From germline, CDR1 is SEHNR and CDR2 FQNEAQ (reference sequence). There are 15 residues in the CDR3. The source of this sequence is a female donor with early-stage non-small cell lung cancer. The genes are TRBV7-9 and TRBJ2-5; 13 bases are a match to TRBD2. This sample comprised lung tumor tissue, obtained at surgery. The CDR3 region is CASSRGLAGEETQYF. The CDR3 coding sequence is TGTGCCAGCAGTCGCGGACTAGCGGGGGAAGAGACCCAGTACTTC.